This T cell receptor (beta chain) appears in the sequencing data of a study of beta chain features in type 1 diabetes. Whole-study findings and limits: High-TCR-expressing cells could be over-represented by cDNA sequencing.

The J segment lost 4 bases and the V segment lost 3 bases, leaving 4 bases of the junction unmatched. This CDR3 is built from 16 residues. Germline CDR1 SGHRS, CDR2 YFSETQ. Expressed TCRB transcripts were sequenced, since all the RNA that had been isolated was reverse transcribed. Measured with immunoSEQ multiplex PCR; TCRdb has only the in-frame clones, and not every one. The sample holds under 450,000 clones, about 16% seen once. This clone has more than one count but fewer than ten. Its antigen is unidentified. Sequencing was done on a sample of naive CD4+ T cells from blood. This receptor was identified in a woman aged 18-30 years in good health. V is TRBV5-1 and J is TRBJ2-7; 16 nucleotides line up with TRBD2. The CDR3 region has the DNA TGCGCCAGCAGCTGGGGACTAGCGGGAGGGCAGTACGAGCAGTACTTC. Protein: CASSWGLAGGQYEQYF.